The clone carrying this T cell receptor beta chain has just one count. Antigen unknown. This entry belongs to a study of shared clonotypes between healthy human individuals. Points from the study as a whole: Generation probability values for non-shared clonotypes were lower than those for clonotypes shared by all four donors.

Germline V gene lookup returns CDR1 MNHNS and CDR2 SASEGT. V lost 5 bases and J 0 bases, leaving 13 bases between the germline ends. The CDR3 loop spans 15 amino acids. All donors qualified as healthy HIV-negative adults and had experienced no recent acute infections or vaccinations. For each subset, genomic DNA was distributed in equal portions over several immunoSEQ plates. Sequenced by immunoSEQ multiplex PCR; TCRdb stores in-frame clones only, minus some. The table has more than 400,000 clones, 90% to 97% seen once. The TCR was taken from a woman in her 30s in good health. The rearrangement links TRBV6-1 to TRBJ1-1; TRBD1 is a possible D gene (6 bases). The specimen was naive CD4+ T cells sorted from blood. Sample subset: CD45RA+ positively selected. The CDR3 region is CASSLRTELNTEAFF. DNA of the CDR3: TGTGCCAGCAGTCTTCGGACAGAGTTGAACACTGAAGCTTTCTTT.